Listed here are 8 T cell receptor beta chains from one sample, sequenced in a study of cytomegalovirus exposure and HLA in healthy donors. The PCR had 60 Vbeta and 13 Jbeta primers. The assay was immunoSEQ multiplex PCR, and TCRdb's table has in-frame clones only and misses some. The sample lists tens of thousands of clones; approximately 76% were seen once. Material for sequencing was PBMCs. Receptors originate from a middle-aged man in good health and CMV-seronegative.

This chain connects TRBV27 to TRBJ2-1, with 12 nucleotides matching TRBD1. Germline trimming cut 5 bases from V and 10 bases from J; bases unmatched to any gene: 15. The CDR3 has 17 amino acids. Germline assignment: CDR1 MNHEY and CDR2 SMNVEV (reference sequence). The CDR3: CASSNALGTGGPGEQFF. As DNA, the CDR3 is TGTGCCAGCAGTAACGCGCTAGGGACAGGGGGCCCCGGCGAGCAGTTCTTC.

CDR3 sequence reads: CASSLVGQGSDTQYF. The CDR3 DNA follows: TGTGCCAGCAGCTTGGTGGGACAGGGATCAGATACGCAGTATTTT. The chain carries TRBV5-8 and TRBJ2-3; 9 bases line up with TRBD1. The CDR3 is 15 amino acids. Germline values: CDR1 SGHTS, CDR2 YDEGEE. Trimming removed 0 bases from V and 4 bases from J; junction bases left unmatched: 3.

This clone was observed a few times. The genes are TRBV5-1 and TRBJ1-1, with no clear D. Per germline, CDR1 SGHRS and CDR2 YFSETQ. Trimming stripped 4 bases from V and 6 bases from J, with 16 bases between. This CDR3 is built from 14 residues. This CDR3 is CASSSGAEVAEAFF. The CDR3 nucleotides are TGCGCCAGCAGCAGCGGTGCCGAGGTTGCTGAAGCTTTCTTT.

The chain recombines TRBV29-1 with TRBJ1-2, with 7 bases that match TRBD1. Trimming took 6 bases from V and 6 from J; bases not matched to a gene: 7. This CDR3 has 12 residues. CDR1 SQVTM and CDR2 ANQGSEA come from the germline V gene. For the CDR3, the DNA is TGCAGCGTCCTCAGGGGGACAAATGGCTACACCTTC. Translating it yields CSVLRGTNGYTF. The full variable domain, its missing parts supplied by reference TRBV29-1 and TRBJ1-2, is SAVISQKPSRDICQRGTSLTIQCQVDSQVTMMFWYRQQPGQSLTLIATANQGSEATYESGFVIDKFPISRPNLTFSTLTVSNMSPEDSSIYLCSVLRGTNGYTFGSGTRLTVV.

The rearrangement joins TRBV7-9 to TRBJ2-5; tentatively, D is TRBD2 (7 bases). The J call is doubtful: the DNA matches TRBJ2-7 better. The germline V gene encodes CDR1 SEHNR and CDR2 FQNEAQ (reference sequence). CDR3 length equals 14 residues. CDR3: CASSVGGGTYEQYF. The CDR3 nucleotides read TGTGCCAGCAGCGTAGGGGGGGGCACCTACGAGCAGTACTTC.

The chain links TRBV9 to TRBJ2-5; 10 bases align to TRBD1. The CDR3 spans 15 residues. V lost 3 bases and J lost 2; bases outside the gene matches: 4. The germline V gene has CDR1 SGDLS and CDR2 YYNGEE. The CDR3: CASSGTGGEQETQYF. CDR3 nucleotides: TGTGCCAGCAGCGGGACAGGGGGAGAACAAGAGACCCAGTACTTC.

This rearrangement joins TRBV6-1 to TRBJ1-2, with D tentatively TRBD1 (6 bases). The ends were cut back, 0 bases at V and 7 bases at J, with 15 bases in the middle. This CDR3 has 15 residues. CDR1 is MNHNS, CDR2 SASEGT, per germline. The CDR3 loop is CASSEALLWGRGYTF. As DNA, the CDR3 is TGTGCCAGCAGTGAAGCGCTTCTTTGGGGGCGTGGCTACACCTTC.

The rearrangement links TRBV5-8 to TRBJ1-5, with D possibly being TRBD1 (5 bases). The ends were cut back, 0 bases at V and 2 bases at J, with 21 bases in the middle. The CDR3 is 19 amino acids. Germline V gene lookup returns CDR1 SGHTS and CDR2 YDEGEE. CDR3 sequence reads: CASSLEQGSGRFGNQPQHF. In DNA form, the CDR3 reads TGTGCCAGCAGCTTGGAGCAGGGTTCGGGGAGGTTTGGCAATCAGCCCCAGCATTTT.